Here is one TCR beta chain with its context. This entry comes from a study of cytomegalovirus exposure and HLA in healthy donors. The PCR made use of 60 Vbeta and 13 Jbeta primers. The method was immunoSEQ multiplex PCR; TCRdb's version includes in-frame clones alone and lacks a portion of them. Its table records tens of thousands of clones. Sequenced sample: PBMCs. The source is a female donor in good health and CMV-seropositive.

CDR3 nucleotides: TGTGCCAGCAGGGACAGGGGTTTGGCAACTAATGAAAAACTGTTTTTT. Translated, it gives CASRDRGLATNEKLFF. This chain connects TRBV6-6 to TRBJ1-4; 9 nucleotides line up with TRBD1. V shed 6 bases, J shed 0 bases, and the junction held 5 bases outside the gene matches. CDR3 length equals 16 residues. Germline V gene data show CDR1 as MNHNY and CDR2 as SVGAGI (reference sequence).